This T cell receptor (beta chain) was recorded in a study of T cells expressing NK-cell markers. For the study at large: One of eight sequenced donors was HCMV-seronegative; the other seven were seropositive.

As to this clonotype: Its specificity is not known.

Study conclusions and caveats: About six donors showed dominant NKG2C+ clonotypes comprising about 1.0-7.5% of their CD8+ T cells.

Reanalyzing the 5' RACE reads, TCRdb keeps one entry per CDR3 protein, without DNA. This sample's clone table lists over 350,000 distinct CDR3 sequences. The CDR3 loop spans 17 amino acids. The chain uses TRBV12-3 or TRBV12-4 and TRBJ2-3; TCRdb picks TRBD2, but there is no DNA to check that call. Material for sequencing was blood T cells: a sorted CD56 or NKG2C T cell subset, CD4+ or CD8+ T cells, or bulk PBMC T cells (not recorded which). This clonotype was obtained from a woman aged 45-65 years in good health. The chain's CDR3 is CASTPPVPGFLADTQYF.